This T cell receptor (beta chain) was captured in a study of T cells expressing NK-cell markers. Overall study results and limits: In 5 to 7 donors, dominant CD3+CD56+NKG2C+ clones formed about 1.0-7.0% of CD8+ cells.

Remarks on this clonotype: Its specificity is not known.

TCRdb reprocessed the 5' RACE reads and stores each CDR3 protein as one record, lacking DNA. The data show some 450,000 distinct CDR3 sequences, and the top ten clones hold about 7.1%. The CDR3 consists of 14 residues. Sample: blood T cells: a sorted CD56 or NKG2C T cell subset, CD4+ or CD8+ T cells, or bulk PBMC T cells (not recorded which). V and J are TRBV12-3 or TRBV12-4 and TRBJ1-2; TCRdb selects TRBD1, and the lack of DNA leaves this call unchecked. The receptor was derived from a woman between 18 and 70 years old in good health. This CDR3 reads CASSEDGAGYGYTF.